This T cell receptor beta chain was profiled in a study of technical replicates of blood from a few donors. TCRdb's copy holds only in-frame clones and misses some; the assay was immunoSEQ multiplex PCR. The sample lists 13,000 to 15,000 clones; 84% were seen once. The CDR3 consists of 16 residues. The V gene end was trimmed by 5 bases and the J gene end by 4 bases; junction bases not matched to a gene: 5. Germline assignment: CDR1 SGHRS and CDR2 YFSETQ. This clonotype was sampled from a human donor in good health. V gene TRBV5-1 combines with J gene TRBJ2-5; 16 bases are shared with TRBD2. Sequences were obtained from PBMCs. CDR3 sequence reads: CASRPGLAGGPETQYF. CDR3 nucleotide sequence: TGCGCCAGCAGGCCGGGACTAGCGGGAGGGCCAGAGACCCAGTACTTC.